Sequencing of this T cell receptor (beta chain) was carried out in a study of blood T cell repertoires in COVID-19. Overall study context: T cells, B-cell-depleted T cells, or PBMCs supplied cDNA or gDNA.

Seattle enrolled patients during active infection and tracked them longitudinally. The CDR3 covers 15 residues. Germline loops: CDR1 SGHDT, CDR2 YYEEEE. Trimming removed 5 bases from V and 3 bases from J, with 17 bases in between. Original analysis: Estimation of nucleated cell counts was performed using reference gene primer amplification. Clones were read by immunoSEQ multiplex PCR, and TCRdb kept only the in-frame ones, dropping some. Clonal size and the V and J genes are those of that table, whereas D and trimming came from the DNA. This table holds approximately 290,000 clones, about 80% found once.

This chain links TRBV5-6 with TRBJ1-2; D perhaps matches TRBD1 (5 bases). The sequence was obtained from a person aged 65-85 years with COVID-19, enrolled during active disease. The source material was peripheral blood. CDR3 residues: CASRPVRGIHYGYTF. The CDR3 DNA is TGTGCCAGCAGACCTGTAAGGGGCATTCACTATGGCTACACCTTC. Full variable domain (missing parts from reference TRBV5-6 and TRBJ1-2): DAGVTQSPTHLIKTRGQQVTLRCSPKSGHDTVSWYQQALGQGPQFIFQYYEEEERQRGNFPDRFSGHQFPNYSSELNVNALLLGDSALYLCASRPVRGIHYGYTFGSGTRLTVV.